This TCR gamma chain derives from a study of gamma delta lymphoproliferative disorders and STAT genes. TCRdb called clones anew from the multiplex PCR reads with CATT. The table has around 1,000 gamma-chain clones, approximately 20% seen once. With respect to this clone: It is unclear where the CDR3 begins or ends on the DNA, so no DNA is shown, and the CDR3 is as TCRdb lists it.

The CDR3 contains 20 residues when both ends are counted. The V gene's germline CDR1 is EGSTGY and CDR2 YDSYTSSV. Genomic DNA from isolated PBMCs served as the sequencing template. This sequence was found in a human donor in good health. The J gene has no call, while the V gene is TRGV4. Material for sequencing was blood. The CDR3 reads CATWDVSIHRRNSLAVEQHF.